This T cell receptor beta chain was recorded in a study of blood T cell repertoires in COVID-19. Study as a whole: The study drew acute and convalescent COVID-19 samples from the United States, Italy and Spain. The analysed material was cDNA or gDNA that came from T cells, B-cell-depleted T cells, or PBMCs.

In the original analysis: Amplification from reference gene primers served as the basis for estimated nucleated cell counts. The assay was immunoSEQ multiplex PCR, and TCRdb's table has in-frame clones only and misses some. The V and J calls and the clone size are those of that table, but D and trimming were determined from the DNA. The table shows 68,000 or so clones, with roughly 84% occurring only once. Trimming removed 4 bases from V and 3 bases from J, with 10 bases in between. Germline-derived CDR1 and CDR2 are SGHVT and SQSDAQ. The CDR3 contains 14 residues. The rearrangement uses TRBV7-4 and TRBJ1-5; D not certain. Material: peripheral blood. The sequence derives from a man between 50 and 59 years old with acute or convalescent COVID-19. The CDR3, as DNA: TGTGCCAGCAGCTCGTGGGCCCTCAATCAGCCCCAGCATTTT. It is translated as CASSSWALNQPQHF.